This T cell receptor (beta chain) stems from a study of CD8 T cells in ankylosing spondylitis. Overall study findings and caveats: Prior work had noted some motif variants in reactive arthritis blood and synovial fluid. Roughly eight highly homologous variants formed a TCR beta motif that appeared characteristic of ankylosing spondylitis blood.

TCRdb called the 5' RACE reads again in MiXCR, with one record for every CDR3 protein. This sample carries more than 250,000 distinct CDR3 sequences, 7.5% to 9% of them seen once, and the ten largest clones take roughly 14%. This clonotype was seen many times. Antigen: not known. The CDR3 sequence is 17 residues long. Trimming removed 0 bases from V and 2 bases from J, with 14 bases in between. Looked up from germline, CDR1 is MNHEY and CDR2 is SVGAGI. The V call is TRBV6-5, the J call TRBJ2-1; the D gene is possibly TRBD2 (5 bases). The source is a male donor with ankylosing spondylitis. Material: blood, either unsorted or a sorted T cell fraction (not recorded which). The chain's CDR3 is CASSYSGLSGAYNEQFF. CDR3 DNA: TGTGCCAGCAGTTACTCAGGGCTGTCCGGGGCCTACAATGAGCAGTTCTTC.